These 31 T cell receptor beta chains originate from one sample sequenced in a study of CD8+ T cells in alopecia areata. Following extraction, RNA underwent reverse transcription to cDNA, which served as the sequencing template. The protocol was immunoSEQ multiplex PCR, while the TCRdb copy is restricted to in-frame clones and leaves out a portion. The table includes about 180,000 clones, less than 70% detected once. Specified treatment: oral pan-JAK inhibitor, 5-10 mg twice daily. This material consisted of CD8+ T cells sorted from blood, taken at week 24, from a patient treated with tofacitinib. These receptors were collected from a human donor with alopecia areata.

The chain carries TRBV4-3 and TRBJ2-1; TRBD2 matches 10 bases. CDR3 size: 18 residues. The V segment lost 0 bases and the J segment 8 bases; nucleotides outside the gene matches: 13. Per germline, CDR1 LGHNA and CDR2 YSLEER. CDR3: CASSQEERGGNVYDEQFF. In DNA, the CDR3 is TGCGCCAGCAGCCAAGAGGAGCGGGGGGGCAACGTTTACGATGAGCAGTTCTTC.

The chain combines TRBV11-2 with TRBJ2-1; perhaps TRBD2 as D (5 bases). The germline CDR1 and CDR2 sequences are SGHAT and FQNNGV. The CDR3 extends over 12 amino acids. Trimming cost V 3 bases and J 7 bases, with 7 bases left between them. The CDR3 sequence is CASSFGGNEQFF. The DNA for the CDR3 is TGTGCCAGCAGCTTTGGCGGGAATGAGCAGTTCTTC.

The chain employs TRBV5-1 and TRBJ1-1; D is possibly TRBD1 (5 bases). The CDR3 sequence is 14 residues long. V was clipped by 2 bases and J by 1 base, with 9 bases between them. In germline, CDR1 is SGHRS, CDR2 YFSETQ. The CDR3 loop is CASSLDQGNTEAFF. CDR3 bases: TGCGCCAGCAGCTTAGATCAGGGGAACACTGAAGCTTTCTTT.

The chain links TRBV11-2 to TRBJ1-5; the match to TRBD1 covers 7 bases. CDR3 size: 16 residues. Germline CDR1 and CDR2: SGHAT and FQNNGV. The junction had 11 bases not matched to a gene; V was cut back by 2 bases and J by 7 bases. This chain's CDR3 is CASSLNWGTAEQPQHF. CDR3 nucleotide sequence: TGTGCCAGCAGCTTAAACTGGGGGACAGCGGAGCAGCCCCAGCATTTT.

This clone occurred a few times. The chain combines TRBV29-1 with TRBJ2-1, with D tentatively TRBD1 (5 bases). This CDR3 contains 15 residues. The V gene lost 3 bases and the J gene lost 4 bases, with 16 bases spanning the gap. CDR1 is SQVTM and CDR2 is ANQGSEA in the germline V gene. In DNA form, the CDR3 reads TGCAGCGTTGATGTTTATGGGGCCAGATACAATGAGCAGTTCTTC. Encoded protein: CSVDVYGARYNEQFF.

This rearrangement joins TRBV4-3 to TRBJ2-1; 8 bases are a match to TRBD2. From germline, CDR1 is LGHNA and CDR2 YSLEER. This CDR3 is 16 amino acids long. The junction had 4 bases not matched to a gene; V was cut back by 0 bases and J by 3 bases. This CDR3 reads CASSQERAGDYNEQFF. CDR3 nucleotides: TGCGCCAGCAGCCAAGAGAGAGCGGGGGACTACAATGAGCAGTTCTTC.

The V call is TRBV29-1, the J call TRBJ1-2; 8 bases are a match to TRBD1. V lost 0 bases and J lost 0; bases outside the gene matches: 6. The CDR3 covers 16 residues. Germline CDR1 SQVTM, CDR2 ANQGSEA. In DNA form, the CDR3 reads TGCAGCGTTGAAGATAGGGACAGGTCTCCTAACTATGGCTACACCTTC. Amino acids: CSVEDRDRSPNYGYTF. Using reference TRBV29-1 and TRBJ1-2 for the parts outside the CDR3, the full variable domain is SAVISQKPSRDICQRGTSLTIQCQVDSQVTMMFWYRQQPGQSLTLIATANQGSEATYESGFVIDKFPISRPNLTFSTLTVSNMSPEDSSIYLCSVEDRDRSPNYGYTFGSGTRLTVV.

The chain employs TRBV6-5 and TRBJ2-5; 12 nucleotides align to TRBD2. V shed 6 bases, J shed 5 bases, and the junction held 7 bases outside the gene matches. CDR1 is MNHEY and CDR2 is SVGAGI in the germline V gene. The CDR3 contains 15 residues. The CDR3 reads CASRLAGGPQETQYF. The CDR3 DNA sequence: TGTGCCAGCAGGCTAGCGGGGGGGCCTCAGGAGACCCAGTACTTC.

This chain links TRBV9 with TRBJ1-2; D not certain. Germline V gene sequence: CDR1 SGDLS, CDR2 YYNGEE. The CDR3 covers 13 residues. Trimming pared 0 bases from V and 5 bases from J, leaving 8 bases between. The CDR3, as DNA: TGTGCCAGCAGCGTAGTGGAGGGTTATGGCTACACCTTC. Translated: CASSVVEGYGYTF.

This clone was observed a handful of times. The rearrangement joins TRBV4-3 to TRBJ2-5; D not certain. V lost 0 bases to trimming and J lost 4 bases, with 18 bases between them. The CDR3 totals 17 residues. The germline V gene encodes CDR1 LGHNA and CDR2 YSLEER. Here the CDR3 reads CASSQDEKRAGPETQYF. DNA of the CDR3: TGCGCCAGCAGCCAAGATGAAAAAAGGGCCGGCCCAGAGACCCAGTACTTC.

The J gene is TRBJ2-7, the V gene TRBV5-1, with 10 bases that match TRBD1. CDR1 is SGHRS, CDR2 YFSETQ, per germline. The length of the CDR3 is 16 residues. V shed 3 bases and J 0 bases; nucleotides not matched to a gene: 6. The CDR3, as DNA: TGCGCCAGCAGCTCGGTCGGGACAGGGGACTCCTACGAGCAGTACTTC. Amino acid sequence: CASSSVGTGDSYEQYF.

The chain couples TRBV5-4 to TRBJ2-7, with 10 bases fitting TRBD1. The CDR3 is 14 amino acids. V dropped 3 bases and J dropped 2; count of bases not matched to a gene: 2. CDR1 SGHNT and CDR2 YYREEE come from the germline V gene (reference sequence). The CDR3 DNA follows: TGTGCCAGCAGCTCGGGGACAGGGGCCTACGAGCAGTACTTC. Amino acid sequence: CASSSGTGAYEQYF. Based on the CDR3 plus reference TRBV5-4 and TRBJ2-7, the full variable domain is ETGVTQSPTHLIKTRGQQVTLRCSSQSGHNTVSWYQQALGQGPQFIFQYYREEENGRGNFPPRFSGLQFPNYSSELNVNALELDDSALYLCASSSGTGAYEQYFGPGTRLTVT.

This clone was detected many times. The chain employs TRBV5-4 and TRBJ1-5; no reliable D call. Trimming took off 1 base at V and 1 base at J, with 3 bases between the two ends. This CDR3 has 13 residues. Germline assignment: CDR1 SGHNT and CDR2 YYREEE (reference sequence). The DNA for the CDR3 is TGTGCCAGCAGCTTGTACAGCAATCAGCCCCAGCATTTT. Translated, it gives CASSLYSNQPQHF. Combining the CDR3 with reference TRBV5-4 and TRBJ1-5 gives the whole variable domain ETGVTQSPTHLIKTRGQQVTLRCSSQSGHNTVSWYQQALGQGPQFIFQYYREEENGRGNFPPRFSGLQFPNYSSELNVNALELDDSALYLCASSLYSNQPQHFGDGTRLSIL.

CDR3 region: CASTSGVTYNEQFF. CDR3 nucleotide sequence: TGTGCCAGCACAAGCGGGGTGACCTACAATGAGCAGTTCTTC. This chain links TRBV2 with TRBJ2-1; 7 positions match TRBD2. This CDR3 contains 14 residues. V gave up 7 bases and J gave up 2 bases; unmatched junction bases: 5. Germline V gene data show CDR1 as SNHLY and CDR2 as FYNNEI.

The chain combines TRBV6-1 with TRBJ1-1; TRBD1 is a possible D gene (6 bases). Trimming shortened V by 7 bases and J by 3 bases, and 12 bases separated the two germline ends. Germline V lookup: CDR1 MNHNS, CDR2 SASEGT. The CDR3 length is 13 residues. CDR3: CASTPRGYTEAFF. The CDR3 bases are TGTGCCAGCACCCCTAGGGGGTACACTGAAGCTTTCTTT.

Note on this clone: Mismatch with germline at one junction end may stem from a read error. The chain uses TRBV6-1 and TRBJ2-2; D possibly corresponds to TRBD1 (7 bases). The CDR3 has 13 amino acids. The germline gives CDR1 MNHNS, CDR2 SASEGT. The DNA for the CDR3 is TGCGGAGGAGGGACAGTCAACACCGGGGAGCTGTTTTTT. Protein: CGGGTVNTGELFF.

This clone was counted a few times. J is TRBJ2-7 and V is TRBV7-8; perhaps D is TRBD1 or TRBD2 (7 bases each). This CDR3 region has 13 residues. Per germline, CDR1 SGHVS and CDR2 FQNEAQ. The germline V and J ends were trimmed by 8 bases and 5 bases, with 16 bases remaining between them. CDR3 sequence: CASRQGGADEQYF. The CDR3 region has the DNA TGTGCCAGCCGTCAGGGGGGGGCCGACGAGCAGTACTTC.

CDR3 DNA: TGCAGTGCGAAAGGGGGTGAGCAGTTCTTC. Translated: CSAKGGEQFF. V and J are TRBV20-1 and TRBJ2-1, with D possibly being TRBD1 (6 bases). Between the trimmed V and J ends, which lost 6 bases and 9 bases, there was a span of 9 bases. CDR1 is DFQATT and CDR2 is SNEGSKA in the germline V gene (reference sequence). CDR3 length: 10 residues.

This sequence joins TRBV29-1 and TRBJ1-1; D gene unclear. The CDR3 is 11 amino acids. V was clipped by 4 bases and J by 6 bases, with 9 bases between them. Per germline, CDR1 SQVTM and CDR2 ANQGSEA. The CDR3 here is CSVALGAEAFF. The CDR3 DNA sequence: TGCAGCGTTGCGCTCGGGGCTGAAGCTTTCTTT.

The chain employs TRBV5-6 and TRBJ2-1; D uncertain. Germline CDR1 and CDR2: SGHDT and YYEEEE. V was cut by 2 bases and J by 4 bases, with 7 bases left in between. The CDR3 is made up of 13 amino acids. The CDR3 DNA sequence: TGTGCCAGCAGCTTCACCAGTTACAATGAGCAGTTCTTC. Translating gives CASSFTSYNEQFF.

J is TRBJ2-3 and V is TRBV7-2; TRBD1 or TRBD2 may be the D gene (6 bases each). V was cut by 7 bases and J by 5 bases, with 19 bases left in between. CDR1 is SGHTA, CDR2 FQGNSA, per germline. There are 15 residues in the CDR3. CDR3 DNA: TGTGCCAGCACTCGGGCCAAGGGGGGCAGAGATACGCAGTATTTT. It is translated as CASTRAKGGRDTQYF.

A few counts support this clone. The chain carries TRBV7-8 and TRBJ2-5; D gene unclear. The V end lost 1 base, the J end lost 9 bases, and 3 bases lay between the germline ends. This CDR3 has 10 amino acids. Germline V gives CDR1 SGHVS, CDR2 FQNEAQ. CDR3: CASSLESQYF. The CDR3 nucleotides are TGTGCCAGCAGCTTAGAATCCCAGTACTTC.

The chain combines TRBV11-2 with TRBJ2-3, with D uncertain. Germline V gene data show CDR1 as SGHAT and CDR2 as FQNNGV. V shed 7 bases and J shed 3 bases, with 14 bases lying between them. The CDR3 spans 14 residues. The CDR3 protein is CASMARVGTDTQYF. The CDR3, as DNA: TGTGCCAGCATGGCTAGGGTGGGTACAGATACGCAGTATTTT.

The genes are TRBV29-1 and TRBJ1-2; TRBD1 agrees at 9 bases. This CDR3 contains 16 residues. Germline V CDR1 and CDR2: SQVTM, ANQGSEA. The ends lost 0 bases at V and 6 bases at J; junction bases unmatched: 11. This chain's CDR3 is CSVEDPLGQGLDGYTF. The CDR3 coding sequence is TGCAGCGTTGAAGATCCCCTGGGACAGGGCCTCGATGGCTACACCTTC.

The J gene is TRBJ2-7, the V gene TRBV5-1; no clear D. Looked up from germline, CDR1 is SGHRS and CDR2 is YFSETQ. Trimming took 1 base from V and 2 from J, leaving 7 bases between them. The CDR3 has 13 amino acids. CDR3 in amino acids: CASSLSSTYEQYF. For the CDR3, the DNA is TGCGCCAGCAGCTTGTCTTCCACCTACGAGCAGTACTTC.

The rearrangement links TRBV30 to TRBJ1-1; no firm D call. CDR1 is GTSNPN and CDR2 is SVGIG in the germline V gene (reference sequence). The CDR3 has 13 amino acids. V lost 1 base and J lost 7, with 13 bases in between. The CDR3 bases are TGTGCCTGGAGTGGGACTTCGGGGATTGAAGCTTTCTTT. Encoded protein: CAWSGTSGIEAFF.

This clone was found once. The rearrangement uses TRBV10-2 and TRBJ2-2; 8 positions agree with TRBD2. In germline, CDR1 is WSHSY, CDR2 SAAADI. The CDR3 consists of 14 residues. V shed 8 bases, J shed 0 bases, and the junction held 2 bases outside the gene matches. DNA for the CDR3: TGCGCCAGCCGAGCGGGGGCGAACACCGGGGAGCTGTTTTTT. Its protein is CASRAGANTGELFF.

CDR3 nucleotide sequence: TGTGCCAGCAGCTATACGGGGATGGGCATTCAGTACTTC. Translated: CASSYTGMGIQYF. The rearrangement links TRBV11-1 to TRBJ2-4; D may be TRBD2 (5 bases). Trimming removed 4 bases at V and 9 bases at J, with 13 bases between. The CDR3 runs 13 residues. Per the germline V gene, CDR1 is SGHAT and CDR2 is FQDESV (reference sequence).

The V call is TRBV9, the J call TRBJ1-2; TRBD1 is a possible D gene (5 bases). Germline lookup yields CDR1 SGDLS and CDR2 YYNGEE. V was pared by 2 bases and J by 2 bases, with 16 bases between. The length of the CDR3 is 16 residues. CDR3 DNA: TGTGCCAGCAGCGTGAGCAGGGACGGAGGAAACTATGGCTACACCTTC. This codes for CASSVSRDGGNYGYTF.

The V gene is TRBV2, the J gene TRBJ2-1, with D maybe TRBD1 (6 bases). V was clipped by 5 bases and J by 2 bases, with 13 bases between them. The germline CDR1 and CDR2 sequences are SNHLY and FYNNEI. The CDR3 is 15 amino acids. The CDR3 DNA follows: TGTGCCAGCAGTCCCGGGACATTCACCTACAATGAGCAGTTCTTC. Its protein product is CASSPGTFTYNEQFF. The complete variable domain, with remaining parts taken from reference TRBV2 and TRBJ2-1, reads EPEVTQTPSHQVTQMGQEVILRCVPISNHLYFYWYRQILGQKVEFLVSFYNNEISEKSEIFDDQFSVERPDGSNFTLKIRSTKLEDSAMYFCASSPGTFTYNEQFFGPGTRLTVL.

The rearrangement uses TRBV4-1 and TRBJ1-2; D remains ambiguous. The CDR3 runs to 12 residues. Germline assignment: CDR1 MGHRA and CDR2 YSYEKL. The V and J ends lost 3 bases and 4 bases respectively, with 6 bases between them. The CDR3 here is CASSQAGYGYTF. The CDR3, as DNA: TGCGCCAGCAGCCAGGCGGGCTATGGCTACACCTTC.